This T cell receptor (beta chain) derives from a study of cytomegalovirus exposure and HLA in healthy donors. Study overall: The study's early data release held 80 million to 95 million unique TCRs from HLA-typed donors. Study findings and constraints: Reportedly, fewer N-insertions than the approximately 680-donor mean appeared in an Asian-associated ancestry cluster in a later analysis. Some highly shared sequence variants likely arose as a pipeline artifact. Analyses of presence/absence relied on an assumption of roughly uniform sequencing depth across donors.

Regarding this clone: Antigen specificity is unknown.

The PCR contained 60 Vbeta and 13 Jbeta primers. Profiled with immunoSEQ multiplex PCR; TCRdb holds only in-frame clones, not every one. The repertoire consists of just under 250,000 clones, with more than 75% occurring once and the leading ten covering 4.5% to 6%. There are 16 residues in the CDR3. The germline V gene has CDR1 SGHVS and CDR2 FNYEAQ. The ends lost 5 bases at V and 0 bases at J; junction bases unmatched: 4. The material sequenced was PBMCs. V and J are TRBV7-6 and TRBJ2-2, with 9 bases aligning to TRBD1. The receptor comes from a woman aged 40 to 49 in good health and CMV-seropositive. DNA of the CDR3: TGTGCCAGCAGCGCGGGACAGGGCCCGAACACCGGGGAGCTGTTTTTT. This gives the protein CASSAGQGPNTGELFF.